Shown below are 30 T cell receptor beta chains from a single sample sequenced in a study of monozygotic twins with inflammatory bowel disease. No DNA is given; TCRdb re-called the 5' RACE reads and lists each CDR3 protein once. The specimen's table records a few hundred thousand distinct CDR3 sequences. Sequenced: blood. The receptors stem from a human donor with ulcerative colitis or Crohn's disease, or a healthy co-twin of an affected twin (not recorded which).

This chain's CDR3 is CASSLVARGPKGNEQFF. V gene TRBV4-3 combines with J gene TRBJ2-1; TCRdb's assignment of TRBD1 cannot be checked, as there is no DNA. Germline-derived CDR1 and CDR2 are LGHNA and YSLEER. CDR3 size: 17 residues.

J is TRBJ2-5 and V is TRBV6-5; no DNA is available, so the TRBD2 call from TCRdb remains unchecked. Germline assignment: CDR1 MNHEY and CDR2 SVGAGI. The CDR3 contains 15 residues. CDR3 amino acids: CASSYGGRRQETQYF.

The chain is built from TRBV9 and TRBJ2-2; TCRdb gives TRBD2 as the D gene, but with no DNA this cannot be confirmed. The germline gives CDR1 SGDLS, CDR2 YYNGEE. The CDR3 is 15 residues long. CDR3: CASSVVGGAPGELFF.

The chain combines TRBV7-2 with TRBJ2-3. This CDR3 contains 15 residues. CDR1 and CDR2 (germline): SGHTA, FQGNSA. CDR3 sequence: CASSLITPGTDTQYF.

The CDR3 region is CASSLYSGTSRQNTGELFF. The chain uses TRBV3-1 and TRBJ2-2; the TRBD2 assignment by TCRdb is unverifiable without DNA. Germline V CDR1 and CDR2: LGHDT, YNNKEL (reference sequence). This CDR3 region has 19 residues. Full variable domain (remainder filled in from reference TRBV3-1 and TRBJ2-2): DTAVSQTPKYLVTQMGNDKSIKCEQNLGHDTMYWYKQDSKKFLKIMFSYNNKELIINETVPNRFSPKSPDKAHLNLHINSLELGDSAVYFCASSLYSGTSRQNTGELFFGEGSRLTVL.

J is TRBJ2-3 and V is TRBV6-1; the D call of TRBD2 rests on TCRdb alone, since no DNA is present to check it. CDR1 and CDR2 from the germline V gene are MNHNS and SASEGT. There are 18 residues in the CDR3. CDR3 in amino acids: CASRPGLAGYDSTDTQYF.

The rearrangement joins TRBV2 to TRBJ2-5; the D gene TCRdb calls, TRBD2, cannot be checked with no DNA. Germline-derived CDR1 and CDR2 are SNHLY and FYNNEI. CDR3 size: 18 residues. CDR3 sequence reads: CASSEALLAGAIDETQYF.

The V call is TRBV7-2, the J call TRBJ2-5; TCRdb calls TRBD1, which cannot be checked without DNA. Germline loops: CDR1 SGHTA, CDR2 FQGNSA. CDR3 length: 15 amino acids. CDR3: CASSPLGTAEETQYF.

The chain couples TRBV24-1 to TRBJ2-1; TCRdb gives TRBD2 as the D gene, but with no DNA this cannot be confirmed. CDR1 KGHDR and CDR2 SFDVKD come from the germline V gene. The length of the CDR3 is 19 residues. The CDR3 protein is CATSESGTSGGPRDNEQFF.

The chain has TRBV5-1 and TRBJ2-7. The CDR3 length is 16 residues. The germline gives CDR1 SGHRS, CDR2 YFSETQ. Here the CDR3 reads CASSLQSSGQTYEQYF.

The chain recombines TRBV9 with TRBJ2-7; the D call from TCRdb, TRBD2, cannot be confirmed without DNA. The CDR3 contains 18 residues. Germline assignment: CDR1 SGDLS and CDR2 YYNGEE. The CDR3 is CASSVAPTSGLTSYEQYF.

V usage is TRBV11-1 and J usage is TRBJ2-3; as DNA is missing, the TRBD2 call by TCRdb cannot be tested. CDR1 is SGHAT, CDR2 FQDESV, per germline (reference sequence). There are 19 residues in the CDR3. CDR3 in amino acids: CASSWDKRTSGGAKDTQYF.

The chain has TRBV6-1 and TRBJ2-7. The CDR3 extends over 14 amino acids. The germline V gene has CDR1 MNHNS and CDR2 SASEGT. The CDR3 here is CASSGTTQNYEQYF.

The chain is built from TRBV5-6 and TRBJ1-1. Germline values: CDR1 SGHDT, CDR2 YYEEEE. This CDR3 has 15 amino acids. CDR3 sequence: CASSLQGALNTEAFF.

The CDR3: CSARDSRGQATQYF. The chain combines TRBV20-1 with TRBJ2-5; lacking DNA, the TRBD1 call made by TCRdb goes unchecked. Germline V gene data show CDR1 as DFQATT and CDR2 as SNEGSKA (reference sequence). The CDR3 is 14 residues long.

This CDR3 reads CASSLSPNEQFF. The chain combines TRBV7-9 with TRBJ2-1. The germline V gene has CDR1 SEHNR and CDR2 FQNEAQ (reference sequence). This CDR3 region has 12 residues.

This rearrangement joins TRBV19 to TRBJ2-2; TCRdb's D call, TRBD2, is unchecked because there is no DNA. This CDR3 has 13 amino acids. Germline V gene data show CDR1 as LNHDA and CDR2 as SQIVND (reference sequence). The chain's CDR3 is CASEVEGGGELFF.

The rearrangement uses TRBV7-8 and TRBJ1-5; TCRdb outputs TRBD1, but without DNA this stays unchecked. In germline, CDR1 is SGHVS, CDR2 FQNEAQ. CDR3 length equals 15 residues. This chain's CDR3 is CASSLVRDTNQPQHF.

The V gene is TRBV5-5, the J gene TRBJ2-4; the TCRdb call, TRBD2, lacks DNA for checking. CDR1 is SGHKS and CDR2 is YYEKEE in the germline V gene (reference sequence). The CDR3 has 14 amino acids. The CDR3 sequence is CASSLESRKNIQYF.

The J gene is TRBJ2-2, the V gene TRBV4-3; with no DNA, the TCRdb D assignment of TRBD2 cannot be verified. CDR3 size: 17 residues. Germline-derived CDR1 and CDR2 are LGHNA and YSLEER. The CDR3 sequence is CASSQGPSGGDTGELFF.

The CDR3 loop reads CASSRSLYGYTF. The rearrangement uses TRBV7-8 and TRBJ1-2. The CDR3 totals 12 residues. Germline-derived CDR1 and CDR2 are SGHVS and FQNEAQ.

This chain connects TRBV5-1 to TRBJ1-2; there is no DNA to check the TCRdb D call of TRBD1. CDR1 is SGHRS and CDR2 is YFSETQ in the germline V gene. The CDR3 totals 15 residues. The CDR3 here is CASSLDGGIGYGYTF.

The V call is TRBV20-1, the J call TRBJ1-6. The CDR3 spans 12 residues. Germline V gene data show CDR1 as DFQATT and CDR2 as SNEGSKA (reference sequence). CDR3 protein: CSARGPNSPLHF.

This rearrangement joins TRBV12-3 or TRBV12-4 to TRBJ2-2; TCRdb lists TRBD2, though no DNA is available to test this call. The CDR3 is made up of 18 amino acids. CDR3 protein: CASSPGGSGGINTGELFF.

This rearrangement joins TRBV12-3 or TRBV12-4 to TRBJ1-2. The CDR3 sequence is 19 residues long. Here the CDR3 reads CASSPWGGKGLRANYGYTF.

V is TRBV4-3 and J is TRBJ2-3; TCRdb returns TRBD2, unconfirmable since there is no DNA. The CDR3 contains 16 residues. CDR1 is LGHNA, CDR2 YSLEER, per germline. The CDR3 is CASSQGGLAATDTQYF.

The V and J genes are TRBV18 and TRBJ1-4; the TCRdb D gene call, TRBD1, has no DNA to confirm it. The CDR3 is 16 amino acids. In germline, CDR1 is KGHSH, CDR2 LQKENI. The CDR3 region is CASSPLDSRPNEKLFF. Full variable domain (remainder filled in from reference TRBV18 and TRBJ1-4): NAGVMQNPRHLVRRRGQEARLRCSPMKGHSHVYWYRQLPEEGLKFMVYLQKENIIDESGMPKERFSAEFPKEGPSILRIQQVVRGDSAAYFCASSPLDSRPNEKLFFGSGTQLSVL.

CDR3 amino acids: CASSLAGSDRALNYNEQFF. The genes are TRBV7-2 and TRBJ2-1; there is no DNA to check the TCRdb D call of TRBD1. This CDR3 region has 19 residues. Germline CDR1 reads SGHTA; CDR2 reads FQGNSA.

The V gene is TRBV2, the J gene TRBJ1-6; checking the TCRdb D call of TRBD1 is not possible without DNA. The CDR3 loop spans 16 amino acids. In germline, CDR1 is SNHLY, CDR2 FYNNEI. CDR3 protein: CASSEDAGRGNSPLHF.

The rearrangement joins TRBV12-3 or TRBV12-4 to TRBJ1-1; as DNA is missing, the TRBD1 call by TCRdb cannot be tested. This CDR3 spans 13 amino acids. CDR3 in amino acids: CASEDALASEAFF.